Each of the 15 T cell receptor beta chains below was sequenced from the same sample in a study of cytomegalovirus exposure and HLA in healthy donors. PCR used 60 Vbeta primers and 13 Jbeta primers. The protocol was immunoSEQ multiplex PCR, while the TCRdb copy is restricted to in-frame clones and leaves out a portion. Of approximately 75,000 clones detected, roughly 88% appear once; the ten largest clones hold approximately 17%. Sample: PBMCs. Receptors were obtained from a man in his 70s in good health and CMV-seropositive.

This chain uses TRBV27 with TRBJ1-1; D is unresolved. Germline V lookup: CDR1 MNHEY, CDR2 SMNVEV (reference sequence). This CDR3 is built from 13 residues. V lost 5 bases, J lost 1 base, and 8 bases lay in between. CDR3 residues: CASSGNTNTEAFF. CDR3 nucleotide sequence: TGTGCCAGCAGTGGCAACACGAACACTGAAGCTTTCTTT.

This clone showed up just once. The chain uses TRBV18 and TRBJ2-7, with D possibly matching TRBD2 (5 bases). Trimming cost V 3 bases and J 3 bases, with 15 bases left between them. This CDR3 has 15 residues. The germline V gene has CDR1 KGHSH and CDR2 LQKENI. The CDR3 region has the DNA TGTGCCAGCTCACCCACGCGGGCAGGAGGCTACGAGCAGTACTTC. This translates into CASSPTRAGGYEQYF.

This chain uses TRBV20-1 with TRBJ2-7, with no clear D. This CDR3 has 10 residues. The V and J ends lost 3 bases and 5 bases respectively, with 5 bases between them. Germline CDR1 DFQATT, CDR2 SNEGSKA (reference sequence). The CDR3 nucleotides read TGCAGTGCTAGCCTCCACGAGCAGTACTTC. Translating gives CSASLHEQYF.

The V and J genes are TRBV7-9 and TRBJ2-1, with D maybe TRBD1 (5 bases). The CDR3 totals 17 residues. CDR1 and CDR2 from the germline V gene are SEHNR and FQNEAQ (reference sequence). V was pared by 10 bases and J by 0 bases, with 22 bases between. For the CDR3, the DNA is TGTGCCACGCCTCAGGGTCCCCTAAAAAGCTCCTACAATGAGCAGTTCTTC. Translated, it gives CATPQGPLKSSYNEQFF. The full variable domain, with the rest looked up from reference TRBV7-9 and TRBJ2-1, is DTGVSQNPRHKITKRGQNVTFRCDPISEHNRLYWYRQTLGQGPEFLTYFQNEAQLEKSRLLSDRFSAERPKGSFSTLEIQRTEQGDSAMYLCATPQGPLKSSYNEQFFGPGTRLTVL.

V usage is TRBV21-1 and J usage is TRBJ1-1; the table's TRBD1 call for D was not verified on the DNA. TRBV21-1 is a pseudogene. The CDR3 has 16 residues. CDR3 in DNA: TGTGCCAGCAGCACCCGACAGGGGGCGGAGAACACTGAAGCTTTCTTT. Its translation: CASSTRQGAENTEAFF.

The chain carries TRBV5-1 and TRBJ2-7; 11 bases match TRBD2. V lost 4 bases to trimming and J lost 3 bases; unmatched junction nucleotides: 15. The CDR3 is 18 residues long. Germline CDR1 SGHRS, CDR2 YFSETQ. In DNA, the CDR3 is TGCGCCAGCAGCCCCCAGCCTCAAGGCGGGACTAGCGGCTACGAGCAGTACTTC. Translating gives CASSPQPQGGTSGYEQYF.

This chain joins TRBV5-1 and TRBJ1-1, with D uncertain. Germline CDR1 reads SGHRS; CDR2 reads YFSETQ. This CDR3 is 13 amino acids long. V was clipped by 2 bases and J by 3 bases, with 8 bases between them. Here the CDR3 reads CASSFEGDTEAFF. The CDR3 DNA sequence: TGCGCCAGCAGCTTTGAGGGTGACACTGAAGCTTTCTTT.

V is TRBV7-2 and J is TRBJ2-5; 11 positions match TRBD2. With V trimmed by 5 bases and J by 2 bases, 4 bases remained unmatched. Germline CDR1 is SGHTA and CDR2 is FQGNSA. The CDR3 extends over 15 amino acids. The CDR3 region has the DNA TGTGCCAGCAGCACTCGACTAGCGGGGCAAGAGACCCAGTACTTC. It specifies CASSTRLAGQETQYF.

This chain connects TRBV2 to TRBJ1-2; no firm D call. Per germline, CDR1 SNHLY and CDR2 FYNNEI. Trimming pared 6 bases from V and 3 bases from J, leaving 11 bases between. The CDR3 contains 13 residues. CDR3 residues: CASSLGSYYGYTF. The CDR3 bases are TGTGCCAGCAGCCTCGGGTCCTACTATGGCTACACCTTC. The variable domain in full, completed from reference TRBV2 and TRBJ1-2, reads EPEVTQTPSHQVTQMGQEVILRCVPISNHLYFYWYRQILGQKVEFLVSFYNNEISEKSEIFDDQFSVERPDGSNFTLKIRSTKLEDSAMYFCASSLGSYYGYTFGSGTRLTVV.

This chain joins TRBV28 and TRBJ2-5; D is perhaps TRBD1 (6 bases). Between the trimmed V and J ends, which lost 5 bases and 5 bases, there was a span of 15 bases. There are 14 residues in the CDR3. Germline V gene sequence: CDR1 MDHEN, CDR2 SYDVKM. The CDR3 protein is CASSPSGTRETQYF. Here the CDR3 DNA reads TGTGCCAGCAGTCCATCCGGGACAAGGGAGACCCAGTACTTC.

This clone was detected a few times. The CDR3 DNA reads TGCGCCAGCAGCTTACAGGGGAGGACAGATACGCAGTATTTT. Translation gives CASSLQGRTDTQYF. This chain links TRBV5-1 with TRBJ2-3; TRBD1 is a possible D gene (7 bases). In germline, CDR1 is SGHRS, CDR2 YFSETQ. This CDR3 is 14 amino acids long. V was trimmed by 2 bases and J by 3 bases, leaving 10 bases between them.

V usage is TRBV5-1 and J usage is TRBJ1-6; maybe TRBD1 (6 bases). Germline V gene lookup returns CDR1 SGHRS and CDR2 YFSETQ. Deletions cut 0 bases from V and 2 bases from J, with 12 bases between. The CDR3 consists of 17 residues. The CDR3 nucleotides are TGCGCCAGCAGCTTGGAGGCACAGGGTGCCTATAATTCACCCCTCCACTTT. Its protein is CASSLEAQGAYNSPLHF.

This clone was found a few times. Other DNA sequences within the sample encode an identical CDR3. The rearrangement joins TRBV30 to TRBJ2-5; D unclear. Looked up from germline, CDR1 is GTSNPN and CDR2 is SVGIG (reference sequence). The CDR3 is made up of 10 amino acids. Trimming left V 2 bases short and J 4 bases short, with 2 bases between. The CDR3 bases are TGTGCCTGGAGTCGAGAGACCCAGTACTTC. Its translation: CAWSRETQYF. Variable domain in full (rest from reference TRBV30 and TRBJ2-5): SQTIHQWPATLVQPVGSPLSLECTVEGTSNPNLYWYRQAAGRGLQLLFYSVGIGQISSEVPQNLSASRPQDRQFILSSKKLLLSDSGFYLCAWSRETQYFGPGTRLLVL.

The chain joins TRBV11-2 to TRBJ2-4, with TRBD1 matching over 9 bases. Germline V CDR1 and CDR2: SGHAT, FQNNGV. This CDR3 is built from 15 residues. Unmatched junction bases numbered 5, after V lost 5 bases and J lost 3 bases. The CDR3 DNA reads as TGTGCCAGCAGCCCGGGACAGGGAGGCAAAAACATTCAGTACTTC. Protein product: CASSPGQGGKNIQYF.

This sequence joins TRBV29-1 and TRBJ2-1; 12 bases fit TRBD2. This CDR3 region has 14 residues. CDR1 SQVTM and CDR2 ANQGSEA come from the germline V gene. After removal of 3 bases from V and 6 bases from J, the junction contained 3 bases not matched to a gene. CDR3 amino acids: CSVDGLAGLNEQFF. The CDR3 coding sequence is TGCAGCGTTGACGGACTAGCGGGACTCAATGAGCAGTTCTTC.